Detailed here is one T cell receptor (beta chain). Its matching antigen is unknown. This specimen comes from a study of graft-versus-host responses after intestinal transplantation. About the study: Multivisceral, liver-intestinal, or isolated intestinal grafts were transplanted into recipients. Study conclusions and caveats: GvH clones appeared in recipient marrow, some first in ileum or blood.

Clones were sequenced by immunoSEQ multiplex PCR, and TCRdb holds only the in-frame ones, with some missing. The data show over 14,000 clones, with about 95% seen just once and 0.55% to 0.75% held by the top ten. The length of the CDR3 is 14 residues. The germline CDR1 and CDR2 sequences are SGHAT and FQNNGV. Trimming pared 0 bases from V and 8 bases from J, leaving 13 bases between. This specimen was PBMCs, taken 9 days after transplant. This TCR was sampled from a human patient who received an intestinal transplant, so some T cells may come from the graft donor. The J gene is TRBJ1-2, the V gene TRBV11-2, with D perhaps matching TRBD1 (5 bases). The CDR3 sequence is CASSLEVLGLGYTF. The CDR3 nucleotides read TGTGCCAGCAGCTTAGAGGTATTGGGGCTCGGCTACACCTTC.